Following are 26 T cell receptor beta chains from one sample sequenced in a study of cytomegalovirus exposure and HLA in healthy donors. The PCR used 60 Vbeta and 13 Jbeta primers. Sequencing used immunoSEQ multiplex PCR; TCRdb keeps in-frame clones, though not all of them. The sample shows more than 150,000 clones, 80% to 85% of them seen only once. Sequenced material: PBMCs. The origin of the receptors is a woman between 18 and 29 years old in good health and CMV-seronegative.

The chain uses TRBV30 and TRBJ1-2, with D perhaps TRBD1 (6 bases). This CDR3 is built from 14 residues. From germline, CDR1 is GTSNPN and CDR2 SVGIG (reference sequence). The germline V and J ends were trimmed by 2 bases and 4 bases, with 14 bases remaining between them. CDR3 nucleotide sequence: TGTGCCTGGAGTAAGGGGGTTAGTGTCTATGGCTACACCTTC. This encodes CAWSKGVSVYGYTF.

The chain links TRBV7-9 to TRBJ2-7; TRBD1 matches at 7 bases. The CDR3 runs 14 residues. V lost 5 bases, J lost 0 bases, and 4 bases stayed unmatched. The V gene's germline CDR1 is SEHNR and CDR2 FQNEAQ (reference sequence). The CDR3 DNA reads as TGTGCCAGCAGCACCGGGACAGCCTCCTACGAGCAGTACTTC. It specifies CASSTGTASYEQYF.

CDR3 sequence (DNA): TGTGCCAGCAGTAAACTAGCGGGAGTCCACGAGCAGTACTTC. Translated: CASSKLAGVHEQYF. The chain combines TRBV27 with TRBJ2-7; 11 bases are shared with TRBD2. Trimming cost V 5 bases and J 5 bases; bases outside gene matches: 5. CDR1 is MNHEY, CDR2 SMNVEV, per germline (reference sequence). The CDR3 extends over 14 amino acids.

This clone was found once. The rearrangement uses TRBV21-1 and TRBJ2-7; the table assigns TRBD1, which was not confirmed against the DNA. TRBV21-1 is a recognized pseudogene. The CDR3 is 15 residues long. DNA of the CDR3: TGTGCCAGCAGCACGGGACAGGATAATACCTACGAGCAGTACTTC. This translates into CASSTGQDNTYEQYF.

V usage is TRBV5-6 and J usage is TRBJ2-7, with D unclear. The CDR3 loop spans 15 amino acids. Trimming cost V 0 bases and J 3 bases, with 13 bases left between them. Germline lookup yields CDR1 SGHDT and CDR2 YYEEEE. The CDR3 protein is CASSLEQPPYYEQYF. The CDR3 DNA reads TGTGCCAGCAGCTTGGAACAGCCACCCTACTACGAGCAGTACTTC.

V gene TRBV29-1 combines with J gene TRBJ1-2; D uncertain. The germline V gene encodes CDR1 SQVTM and CDR2 ANQGSEA. Between the trimmed V and J ends, which lost 0 bases and 4 bases, there was a span of 6 bases. There are 12 residues in the CDR3. This chain's CDR3 is CSVEDTAYGYTF. CDR3 bases: TGCAGCGTTGAAGATACAGCCTATGGCTACACCTTC.

The chain links TRBV7-9 to TRBJ2-5, with D maybe TRBD2 (5 bases). The V end was cut by 1 base, the J end by 0 bases, with 9 bases between. The CDR3 runs 15 residues. CDR1 is SEHNR, CDR2 FQNEAQ, per germline (reference sequence). CDR3 amino acids: CASSLVASHQETQYF. CDR3 DNA: TGTGCCAGCAGCTTAGTAGCGAGCCACCAAGAGACCCAGTACTTC. Together with reference TRBV7-9 and TRBJ2-5, the CDR3 gives the full variable domain: DTGVSQNPRHKITKRGQNVTFRCDPISEHNRLYWYRQTLGQGPEFLTYFQNEAQLEKSRLLSDRFSAERPKGSFSTLEIQRTEQGDSAMYLCASSLVASHQETQYFGPGTRLLVL.

The rearrangement uses TRBV7-2 and TRBJ1-4; D remains unclear. Looked up from germline, CDR1 is SGHTA and CDR2 is FQGNSA. CDR3 length: 13 residues. V dropped 4 bases and J dropped 7 bases, with 10 bases sitting between them. CDR3 nucleotide sequence: TGTGCCAGCAGCTCCGCGGGTGTTGAAAAACTGTTTTTT. The encoded protein is CASSSAGVEKLFF.

The chain links TRBV1 to TRBJ2-5; the table's D call of TRBD2 was not tested on the DNA. TRBV1 is termed a pseudogene. The CDR3 loop spans 15 amino acids. The DNA of the CDR3 is TGCACCAGCAGGGGGCGGTGGGGGGGCGAAGAGACCCAGTACTTC. Amino acids: CTSRGRWGGEETQYF.

The chain uses TRBV28 and TRBJ2-7; perhaps TRBD1 as D (6 bases). The V end lost 2 bases, the J end lost 1 base, and 9 bases lay between the germline ends. This CDR3 comprises 14 residues. Looked up from germline, CDR1 is MDHEN and CDR2 is SYDVKM. The CDR3 nucleotides read TGTGCCAGCAGTTTACCAGGGGAGTCCTACGAGCAGTACTTC. The encoded protein is CASSLPGESYEQYF.

V usage is TRBV15 and J usage is TRBJ2-3; 13 bases fit TRBD2. There are 19 residues in the CDR3. Germline values: CDR1 LNHNV, CDR2 YYDKDF (reference sequence). The V gene end was trimmed by 0 bases and the J gene end by 5 bases; junction bases not matched to a gene: 11. CDR3 protein: CATSRERALLAGGRDTQYF. CDR3 DNA: TGTGCCACCAGCAGAGAAAGAGCCCTACTAGCGGGAGGGCGAGATACGCAGTATTTT.

Only a few counts were recorded for this clone. V gene TRBV5-1 combines with J gene TRBJ2-7; TRBD2 agrees at 7 bases. Unmatched junction bases numbered 15, after V lost 4 bases and J lost 5 bases. This CDR3 has 16 residues. Germline loops: CDR1 SGHRS, CDR2 YFSETQ. The CDR3 region is CASSPGATSRVDEQYF. CDR3 in DNA: TGCGCCAGCAGCCCCGGGGCGACTAGCAGGGTAGACGAGCAGTACTTC.

V usage is TRBV7-9 and J usage is TRBJ2-5; TRBD1 aligns across 10 bases. The CDR3 spans 14 residues. After removal of 5 bases from V and 7 bases from J, the junction contained 7 bases not matched to a gene. CDR1 SEHNR and CDR2 FQNEAQ come from the germline V gene (reference sequence). Written as DNA, the CDR3 is TGTGCCAGCAGCGCGGGACAGGGGATAGGGACCCAGTACTTC. Its protein product is CASSAGQGIGTQYF.

The chain is built from TRBV2 and TRBJ1-3; D perhaps matches TRBD1 (5 bases). CDR1 and CDR2 (germline): SNHLY, FYNNEI. The CDR3 is 14 residues long. Trimming took 3 bases from V and 2 from J, leaving 8 bases between them. The CDR3 region has the DNA TGTGCCAGCAGTGATTTACAGGCTGGAAACACCATATATTTT. Translation gives CASSDLQAGNTIYF.

The table lists this clone with a few counts. V is TRBV6-9 and J is TRBJ1-5; D remains ambiguous. CDR1 and CDR2 from the germline V gene are MNHGY and SVAAGI. V was cut by 4 bases and J by 5 bases, with 18 bases left in between. The CDR3 totals 16 residues. The DNA for the CDR3 is TGTGCCAGCAGTTCCCTCACAGAGATCCTTGATCAGCCCCAGCATTTT. It codes for CASSSLTEILDQPQHF.

This clone was found once. The chain couples TRBV5-1 to TRBJ1-1; D may be TRBD1 (6 bases). Per germline, CDR1 SGHRS and CDR2 YFSETQ. CDR3 size: 15 residues. The germline V and J ends were trimmed by 1 base and 2 bases, with 12 bases remaining between them. CDR3 region: CASSLIQGKNTEAFF. The CDR3 nucleotides read TGCGCCAGCAGCTTGATACAGGGTAAAAACACTGAAGCTTTCTTT.

The CDR3 DNA is TGTGCCATCAGTGAGCAGGGAGGGATCAATAATTCACCCCTCCACTTT. Protein product: CAISEQGGINNSPLHF. This chain connects TRBV10-3 to TRBJ1-6, with D maybe TRBD1 (5 bases). From germline, CDR1 is ENHRY and CDR2 SYGVKD. Trimming took 2 bases from V and 5 from J, leaving 13 bases between them. The CDR3 sequence is 16 residues long.

This clone was picked up a small number of times. The rearrangement uses TRBV6-1 and TRBJ2-5, with D possibly matching TRBD1 (7 bases). This CDR3 region has 16 residues. Germline V gives CDR1 MNHNS, CDR2 SASEGT. V lost 0 bases, J lost 4 bases, and 15 bases lay in between. For the CDR3, the DNA is TGTGCCAGCAGTGAAGCCGGCAGGGGGGTCCGAGAGACCCAGTACTTC. This gives the protein CASSEAGRGVRETQYF.

The genes are TRBV2 and TRBJ2-5; TRBD2 might be the D (5 bases). The CDR3 is 15 amino acids. Trimming took 3 bases from V and 4 from J, leaving 15 bases between them. From germline, CDR1 is SNHLY and CDR2 FYNNEI. The CDR3 spells CASSDVASGRETQYF. The CDR3 DNA reads TGTGCCAGCAGTGACGTGGCATCGGGAAGAGAGACCCAGTACTTC. Full variable domain (remainder filled in from reference TRBV2 and TRBJ2-5): EPEVTQTPSHQVTQMGQEVILRCVPISNHLYFYWYRQILGQKVEFLVSFYNNEISEKSEIFDDQFSVERPDGSNFTLKIRSTKLEDSAMYFCASSDVASGRETQYFGPGTRLLVL.

This clone has more than one count but fewer than ten. The chain recombines TRBV28 with TRBJ1-4; 7 nucleotides agree with TRBD1. CDR1 is MDHEN and CDR2 is SYDVKM in the germline V gene. V gave up 5 bases and J gave up 8 bases; unmatched junction bases: 17. There are 17 residues in the CDR3. The CDR3 region is CASSRMGQSLAIEKLFF. As DNA, the CDR3 is TGTGCCAGCAGTCGCATGGGACAGAGCCTAGCAATCGAAAAACTGTTTTTT.

The J gene is TRBJ2-7, the V gene TRBV9, with a weak D call TRBD2 (7 bases). From germline, CDR1 is SGDLS and CDR2 YYNGEE. Deletions cut 4 bases from V and 5 bases from J, with 25 bases between. The CDR3 totals 17 residues. The CDR3 loop reads CASSQRGGRTRTNEQYF. CDR3 sequence (DNA): TGTGCCAGCAGCCAAAGGGGGGGGAGGACCAGGACGAACGAGCAGTACTTC.

On this clone itself: The sample carries other DNA sequences with the same CDR3. The rearrangement joins TRBV5-1 to TRBJ2-7, with a weak D call TRBD1 (5 bases). CDR3 length: 12 amino acids. Germline V gene sequence: CDR1 SGHRS, CDR2 YFSETQ. V was shortened by 4 bases and J by 3 bases, with 8 bases between the two germline ends. CDR3 sequence: CASSPDSYEQYF. In DNA form, the CDR3 reads TGCGCCAGCAGCCCTGACAGCTACGAGCAGTACTTC. The full variable domain, its missing parts supplied by reference TRBV5-1 and TRBJ2-7, is KAGVTQTPRYLIKTRGQQVTLSCSPISGHRSVSWYQQTPGQGLQFLFEYFSETQRNKGNFPGRFSGRQFSNSRSEMNVSTLELGDSALYLCASSPDSYEQYFGPGTRLTVT.

This clone came up a few times. The chain carries TRBV15 and TRBJ2-7, with 9 bases fitting TRBD2. Germline loops: CDR1 LNHNV, CDR2 YYDKDF (reference sequence). This CDR3 region has 20 residues. V was clipped by 1 base and J by 3 bases; unmatched bases: 19. CDR3 sequence (DNA): TGTGCCACCAGCAGAGGGGATTCGGTAGCGGGAGATAGAGTCGGCTACGAGCAGTACTTC. Amino acids: CATSRGDSVAGDRVGYEQYF.

V usage is TRBV7-8 and J usage is TRBJ1-5; possible D gene TRBD1, 6 bases. This CDR3 region has 18 residues. Trimming left V 1 base short and J 0 bases short, with 16 bases between. The germline CDR1 and CDR2 sequences are SGHVS and FQNEAQ. CDR3 DNA: TGTGCCAGCAGCTTAGTCCGCAGGGGCGTTAATAGCAATCAGCCCCAGCATTTT. This codes for CASSLVRRGVNSNQPQHF. Complete variable domain (other parts from reference TRBV7-8 and TRBJ1-5): GAGVSQSPRYKVAKRGQDVALRCDPISGHVSLFWYQQALGQGPEFLTYFQNEAQLDKSGLPSDRFFAERPEGSVSTLKIQRTQQEDSAVYLCASSLVRRGVNSNQPQHFGDGTRLSIL.

A remark on this clone: Other DNA sequences in the same sample also yield this CDR3. The chain employs TRBV5-1 and TRBJ2-7; 10 nucleotides line up with TRBD2. V lost 0 bases and J lost 5; bases outside the gene matches: 5. The germline V gene encodes CDR1 SGHRS and CDR2 YFSETQ. This CDR3 is built from 15 residues. DNA for the CDR3: TGCGCCAGCAGCTTGGGGCTAGCGGGGGCAGACGAGCAGTACTTC. This gives the protein CASSLGLAGADEQYF.

A single count supports this clone. The rearrangement uses TRBV5-1 and TRBJ2-2, with a tentative D call TRBD1 (6 bases). Trimming left V 2 bases short and J 2 bases short, with 7 bases between. Germline V lookup: CDR1 SGHRS, CDR2 YFSETQ. This CDR3 region has 14 residues. The DNA of the CDR3 is TGCGCCAGCAGCTTAGGGGGAAACACCGGGGAGCTGTTTTTT. It yields the protein CASSLGGNTGELFF.